This T cell receptor beta chain is drawn from a study of cytomegalovirus exposure and HLA in healthy donors. Study context: In an earlier analysis, almost 120 million unique TCR beta sequences were found from some 200 million T cells. Findings and limits, study-wide: At a 0.05 false discovery rate, a later analysis found roughly 17,000 TCR beta sequences to be associated with HLA alleles.

13 Jbeta primers and 60 Vbeta primers were used for the PCR. Profiling relied on immunoSEQ multiplex PCR, and the TCRdb table lists in-frame clones only, not all of them. In the table there are approximately 110,000 clones, about 80% of which are singletons. With respect to this clone: The antigen is unknown.

The length of the CDR3 is 14 residues. The germline CDR1 and CDR2 sequences are WSHSY and SAAADI. J gave up 2 bases and V 7 bases, and 5 bases lay outside the gene matches. The rearrangement joins TRBV10-2 to TRBJ2-7, with 10 bases lining up with TRBD2. This receptor was identified in a woman between 40 and 55 years old in good health and CMV-seronegative. The source material was PBMCs. The CDR3 sequence: CASTTSGTPYEQYF. Here the CDR3 DNA reads TGCGCCAGCACCACTAGCGGGACCCCCTACGAGCAGTACTTC.